These 30 T cell receptor beta chains originate from one sample sequenced in a study of Graves' ophthalmopathy and Graves' hyperthyroidism. As the template, RNA transcripts were used to amplify TCR beta CDR3 regions. An initial RT-PCR round employing HTBI primers preceded a second-round multiplex PCR. TCRdb processed the multiplex PCR reads anew with MiXCR; each CDR3 protein has one entry. This table has just over 600,000 distinct CDR3 sequences, about 20% appearing once. Sequencing used peripheral blood. These receptors were collected from a woman between 18 and 30 years old with stable Graves' hyperthyroidism. Some clones in this sample may be carry-over from other donors' samples.

This clonotype was counted ten times or more. The J gene is TRBJ2-7, the V gene TRBV5-1; D is undetermined. The CDR3 has 14 residues. V was pared by 3 bases and J by 3 bases, with 13 bases between. CDR1 and CDR2 (germline): SGHRS, YFSETQ. The CDR3 spells CASSSGLGNYEQYF. The DNA of the CDR3 is TGCGCCAGCAGCTCTGGGCTTGGGAACTACGAGCAGTACTTC. The variable domain in full, with the rest retrieved from reference TRBV5-1 and TRBJ2-7, is KAGVTQTPRYLIKTRGQQVTLSCSPISGHRSVSWYQQTPGQGLQFLFEYFSETQRNKGNFPGRFSGRQFSNSRSEMNVSTLELGDSALYLCASSSGLGNYEQYFGPGTRLTVT.

The V and J genes are TRBV12-5 and TRBJ2-7; tentative D call: TRBD1 (6 bases). Trimming removed 1 base at V and 6 bases at J, with 16 bases between. The CDR3 runs to 15 residues. Germline values: CDR1 LGHNT, CDR2 FRNRAP. The CDR3 region has the DNA TGTGCTAGTGGTTTGGGAAATCAGGGGTTGGGCGAGCAGTACTTC. Protein product: CASGLGNQGLGEQYF.

This clonotype came up many times. This chain connects TRBV5-1 to TRBJ1-5; 10 bases fit TRBD1. In germline, CDR1 is SGHRS, CDR2 YFSETQ. J gave up 6 bases and V 4 bases, and 7 bases lay outside the gene matches. CDR3 length: 15 amino acids. The DNA for the CDR3 is TGCGCCAGCAGCCAGACAGGGGGCTCTGGTCAGCCCCAGCATTTT. It is translated as CASSQTGGSGQPQHF.

This clonotype has a count of ten or more. The V gene is TRBV20-1, the J gene TRBJ2-5; the match to TRBD1 covers 10 bases. Germline lookup yields CDR1 DFQATT and CDR2 SNEGSKA (reference sequence). CDR3 length: 14 amino acids. V gave up 6 bases and J gave up 3 bases; unmatched junction bases: 7. The CDR3: CSALPGTGEETQYF. The CDR3 nucleotides are TGCAGTGCCCTACCCGGGACAGGGGAAGAGACCCAGTACTTC.

This clonotype was recorded many times. V usage is TRBV6-1 and J usage is TRBJ2-4, with a possible D match to TRBD1 (5 bases). There are 12 residues in the CDR3. Germline V gives CDR1 MNHNS, CDR2 SASEGT. The ends were cut back, 6 bases at V and 5 bases at J, with 8 bases in the middle. The CDR3 region is CASSLQENIQYF. The CDR3 DNA follows: TGTGCCAGCAGCCTACAGGAAAACATTCAGTACTTC.

In its sample, this clonotype was seen many times. The J gene is TRBJ2-7, the V gene TRBV19; D not certain. The V end lost 6 bases, the J end lost 3 bases, and 15 bases lay between the germline ends. The V gene's germline CDR1 is LNHDA and CDR2 SQIVND (reference sequence). This CDR3 spans 14 amino acids. Here the CDR3 reads CASSLRPMGYEQYF. CDR3 coding DNA: TGTGCCAGTAGCTTGAGGCCCATGGGCTACGAGCAGTACTTC.

This clonotype was seen only a few times. V usage is TRBV5-1 and J usage is TRBJ1-1; D perhaps matches TRBD1 (6 bases). Trimming cost V 6 bases and J 1 base, with 16 bases left between them. The germline gives CDR1 SGHRS, CDR2 YFSETQ. This CDR3 has 15 amino acids. The CDR3 coding sequence is TGCGCCAGCACGCTACTCCCGGGACAGAACACTGAAGCTTTCTTT. Its protein product is CASTLLPGQNTEAFF.

The chain links TRBV19 to TRBJ2-7; D is perhaps TRBD1 (6 bases). The ends were cut back, 1 base at V and 0 bases at J, with 7 bases in the middle. Germline assignment: CDR1 LNHDA and CDR2 SQIVND (reference sequence). CDR3 size: 14 residues. The CDR3 here is CASSIAGASYEQYF. Here the CDR3 DNA reads TGTGCCAGTAGTATAGCAGGGGCCTCCTACGAGCAGTACTTC. The full variable domain, rest sourced from reference TRBV19 and TRBJ2-7, is DGGITQSPKYLFRKEGQNVTLSCEQNLNHDAMYWYRQDPGQGLRLIYYSQIVNDFQKGDIAEGYSVSREKKESFPLTVTSAQKNPTAFYLCASSIAGASYEQYFGPGTRLTVT.

This clonotype was observed many times. The genes are TRBV19 and TRBJ1-1; 10 bases are a match to TRBD1. The CDR3 has 15 amino acids. Germline CDR1 reads LNHDA; CDR2 reads SQIVND (reference sequence). With V trimmed by 9 bases and J by 2 bases, 9 bases remained unmatched. The CDR3 DNA reads TGTGCCAGCGCAGACAGGGGGCGGTCAAACACTGAAGCTTTCTTT. Its protein product is CASADRGRSNTEAFF.

This clonotype was counted ten times or more. The rearrangement uses TRBV7-3 and TRBJ1-1; tentatively, D is TRBD1 (6 bases). Per the germline V gene, CDR1 is SGHTA and CDR2 is FQGTGA. The CDR3 sequence is 14 residues long. V lost 5 bases, J lost 7 bases, and 17 bases lay in between. CDR3 loop: CASSRGGTTDEAFF. CDR3 bases: TGTGCCAGCAGCAGGGGGGGGACGACAGATGAAGCTTTCTTT.

This clonotype was found many times. The rearrangement links TRBV7-3 to TRBJ1-1, with a tentative D call TRBD1 (5 bases). Trimming took 4 bases from V and 3 from J, leaving 9 bases between them. The CDR3 covers 13 residues. Germline loops: CDR1 SGHTA, CDR2 FQGTGA. CDR3 loop: CASSSQGDTEAFF. As DNA, the CDR3 is TGTGCCAGCAGCTCGCAGGGAGACACTGAAGCTTTCTTT. Full variable domain (remainder filled in from reference TRBV7-3 and TRBJ1-1): GAGVSQTPSNKVTEKGKYVELRCDPISGHTALYWYRQSLGQGPEFLIYFQGTGAADDSGLPNDRFFAVRPEGSVSTLKIQRTERGDSAVYLCASSSQGDTEAFFGQGTRLTVV.

The V gene is TRBV12-3 or TRBV12-4, the J gene TRBJ2-7, with 7 bases that match TRBD2. The length of the CDR3 is 16 residues. V lost 4 bases and J lost 0; bases outside the gene matches: 9. The CDR3 DNA sequence: TGTGCCAGCAGTTCCCGCGGGGGACGGAGCTCCTACGAGCAGTACTTC. It codes for CASSSRGGRSSYEQYF.

The rearrangement joins TRBV19 to TRBJ1-5; the D gene is possibly TRBD1 (6 bases). Trimming took 3 bases from V and 6 from J, leaving 15 bases between them. This CDR3 spans 15 amino acids. Germline lookup yields CDR1 LNHDA and CDR2 SQIVND (reference sequence). The CDR3 DNA reads TGTGCCAGTAGTATCAGGGGCGGACGGGTTCAGCCCCAGCATTTT. Protein sequence: CASSIRGGRVQPQHF.

This clonotype was observed at least ten times. This chain links TRBV6-2 or TRBV6-3 with TRBJ1-6, with D unclear. V was trimmed by 6 bases and J by 9 bases, leaving 18 bases between them. The CDR3 is 15 residues long. Germline lookup yields CDR1 MNHEY and CDR2 SVGEGT. This CDR3 reads CASRLREGYGSPLHF. The CDR3 coding sequence is TGTGCCAGCAGACTCCGTGAAGGATATGGTTCACCCCTCCACTTT.

This clonotype was counted at least ten times. The rearrangement links TRBV2 to TRBJ2-7, with 7 bases identical to TRBD1. The CDR3 has 14 residues. The germline V gene has CDR1 SNHLY and CDR2 FYNNEI. V was clipped by 8 bases and J by 0 bases; unmatched bases: 7. Here the CDR3 reads CASVRDRYSYEQYF. CDR3 DNA sequence: TGTGCCAGCGTAAGGGACAGATACTCCTACGAGCAGTACTTC.

Ten or more counts support this clonotype. The V and J genes are TRBV12-3 or TRBV12-4 and TRBJ2-7, with TRBD2 matching over 7 bases. This CDR3 is built from 15 residues. J gave up 4 bases and V 5 bases, and 11 bases lay outside the gene matches. CDR3 sequence: CASSGGVVGQYEQYF. The DNA of the CDR3 is TGTGCCAGCAGTGGGGGGGTAGTGGGCCAGTACGAGCAGTACTTC.

The V gene is TRBV12-3 or TRBV12-4, the J gene TRBJ2-6; D perhaps matches TRBD1 (6 bases). This CDR3 is 20 amino acids long. The V end was cut by 2 bases, the J end by 2 bases, with 22 bases between. Written as DNA, the CDR3 is TGTGCCAGCAGTTTACGCCGACCCAAGAACAGGGCGGCTGGGGCCAACGTCCTGACTTTC. Its protein product is CASSLRRPKNRAAGANVLTF.

V is TRBV6-1 and J is TRBJ2-7; D is uncertain. This CDR3 has 12 residues. Per the germline V gene, CDR1 is MNHNS and CDR2 is SASEGT. The V end lost 3 bases, the J end lost 4 bases, and 7 bases lay between the germline ends. This CDR3 reads CASSEKLYEQYF. The CDR3 bases are TGTGCCAGCAGTGAGAAACTATACGAGCAGTACTTC.

This clonotype has a count of ten or more. The chain recombines TRBV7-2 with TRBJ2-7, with TRBD2 as a possible D gene (7 bases). Trimming removed 5 bases from V and 4 bases from J, with 18 bases in between. The CDR3 runs to 15 residues. CDR1 and CDR2 (germline): SGHTA, FQGNSA. CDR3 loop: CASSPVWGGTYEQYF. The CDR3 region has the DNA TGTGCCAGCAGCCCCGTGTGGGGGGGCACATACGAGCAGTACTTC.

This clonotype occurred many times. This chain uses TRBV15 with TRBJ1-5, with 11 bases that match TRBD1. Germline V lookup: CDR1 LNHNV, CDR2 YYDKDF (reference sequence). The V and J ends lost 6 bases and 2 bases, in that order; junction bases with no gene match: 3. The CDR3 spans 15 residues. CDR3 region: CATRGQGGGNQPQHF. The DNA for the CDR3 is TGTGCCACCAGGGGACAGGGGGGCGGCAATCAGCCCCAGCATTTT.

This clonotype came up many times. The chain carries TRBV27 and TRBJ1-2; D gene ambiguous. Trimming pared 6 bases from V and 6 bases from J, leaving 11 bases between. From germline, CDR1 is MNHEY and CDR2 SMNVEV (reference sequence). This CDR3 region has 12 residues. The CDR3 nucleotides are TGTGCCAGCAGCTTACCTGGTCATGGCTACACCTTC. It encodes CASSLPGHGYTF.

This clonotype was counted between two and nine times. The chain employs TRBV20-1 and TRBJ2-7, with 7 bases aligning to TRBD2. There are 14 residues in the CDR3. CDR1 and CDR2 from the germline V gene are DFQATT and SNEGSKA (reference sequence). With 0 bases clipped from V and 7 bases from J, the junction kept 9 bases outside the gene matches. The DNA for the CDR3 is TGCAGTGCTAGAGATCTGGCGGGAGTAACAGAGCAGTACTTC. As protein: CSARDLAGVTEQYF.

Concerning this clonotype: A much more abundant neighbour one base away suggests this may be a read error. The chain uses TRBV20-1 and TRBJ1-5; D call uncertain. The germline gives CDR1 DFQATT, CDR2 SNEGSKA (reference sequence). The CDR3 runs 14 residues. CDR3 in amino acids: CSARDQESNQPQQF. The CDR3 DNA reads TGCAGTGCTAGAGACCAGGAAAGCAATCAGCCCCAGCAGTTT.

This clonotype came up a few times. The rearrangement joins TRBV3-1 to TRBJ1-5; D is undetermined. There are 15 residues in the CDR3. Germline V gives CDR1 LGHDT, CDR2 YNNKEL (reference sequence). Trimming stripped 0 bases from V and 0 bases from J, with 6 bases between. The CDR3, as DNA: TGTGCCAGCAGCCAAGACACGAGTAGCAATCAGCCCCAGCATTTT. Protein: CASSQDTSSNQPQHF.

The table lists this clonotype with many counts. CDR3 residues: CASSSLLTYEQYF. For the CDR3, the DNA is TGTGCCAGCAGCTCTCTACTAACCTACGAGCAGTACTTC. V usage is TRBV7-9 and J usage is TRBJ2-7; D is undetermined. V lost 4 bases, J lost 2 bases, and 9 bases lay in between. The CDR3 is 13 amino acids. Germline V lookup: CDR1 SEHNR, CDR2 FQNEAQ (reference sequence).

In its sample, this clonotype was seen many times. The chain recombines TRBV15 with TRBJ2-7, with TRBD2 as a possible D gene (6 bases). This CDR3 is 13 amino acids long. Trimming removed 0 bases at V and 5 bases at J, with 8 bases between. Germline CDR1 is LNHNV and CDR2 is YYDKDF (reference sequence). CDR3 coding DNA: TGTGCCACCAGCAGAGAGACTAGAAACGAGCAGTACTTC. It codes for CATSRETRNEQYF.

This clonotype came up a few times. This could be a read error, since a much larger clone is one nucleotide away. V gene TRBV5-1 combines with J gene TRBJ1-1; D might be TRBD1 (6 bases). V was cut by 0 bases and J by 1 base, with 10 bases left in between. CDR1 and CDR2 (germline): SGHRS, YFSETQ. CDR3 length equals 15 residues. CDR3: CASSLAGTSNTEAFF. CDR3 in DNA: TGCGCCAGCAGCTTGGCCGGGACATCGAACACTGAAGCTTTCTTT.

This clonotype was seen a handful of times. The chain links TRBV11-1 to TRBJ2-2; D tentatively fits TRBD1 or TRBD2 (6 bases each). V gave up 5 bases and J gave up 4 bases, with 17 bases separating them. This CDR3 spans 16 amino acids. Germline V gene data show CDR1 as SGHAT and CDR2 as FQDESV (reference sequence). The CDR3 DNA reads TGTGCCAGCAGCGTAGACCCTTGGGGGGCCACCGGGGAGCTGTTTTTT. Translation: CASSVDPWGATGELFF.

This chain connects TRBV6-1 to TRBJ1-5; tentative D call: TRBD1 (5 bases). The CDR3 spans 12 residues. V lost 3 bases and J lost 7, with 7 bases in between. Germline V gives CDR1 MNHNS, CDR2 SASEGT. CDR3 residues: CASSDQGQPQHF. The CDR3 coding sequence is TGTGCCAGCAGTGATCAGGGCCAGCCCCAGCATTTT.

This clonotype came up many times. The junction differs from germline at one of its ends, possibly a read error. The chain couples TRBV7-2 to TRBJ1-2; no definite D call. The CDR3 is made up of 9 amino acids. In germline, CDR1 is SGHTA, CDR2 FQGNSA. The CDR3 protein is CASSLPLHF. DNA for the CDR3: TGTGCCAGCAGCTTGCCCCTCCACTTC.